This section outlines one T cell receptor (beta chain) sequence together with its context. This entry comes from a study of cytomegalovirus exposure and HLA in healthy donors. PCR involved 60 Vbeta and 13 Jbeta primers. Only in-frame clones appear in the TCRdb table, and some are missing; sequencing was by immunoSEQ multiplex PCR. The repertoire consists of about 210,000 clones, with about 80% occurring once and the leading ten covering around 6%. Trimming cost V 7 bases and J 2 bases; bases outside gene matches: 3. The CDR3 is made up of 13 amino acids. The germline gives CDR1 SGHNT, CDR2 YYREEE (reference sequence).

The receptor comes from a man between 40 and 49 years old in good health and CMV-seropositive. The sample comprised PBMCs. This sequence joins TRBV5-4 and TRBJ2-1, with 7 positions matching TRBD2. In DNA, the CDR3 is TGTGCCAGCGAACTAGCGCCCTACAATGAGCAGTTCTTC. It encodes CASELAPYNEQFF.